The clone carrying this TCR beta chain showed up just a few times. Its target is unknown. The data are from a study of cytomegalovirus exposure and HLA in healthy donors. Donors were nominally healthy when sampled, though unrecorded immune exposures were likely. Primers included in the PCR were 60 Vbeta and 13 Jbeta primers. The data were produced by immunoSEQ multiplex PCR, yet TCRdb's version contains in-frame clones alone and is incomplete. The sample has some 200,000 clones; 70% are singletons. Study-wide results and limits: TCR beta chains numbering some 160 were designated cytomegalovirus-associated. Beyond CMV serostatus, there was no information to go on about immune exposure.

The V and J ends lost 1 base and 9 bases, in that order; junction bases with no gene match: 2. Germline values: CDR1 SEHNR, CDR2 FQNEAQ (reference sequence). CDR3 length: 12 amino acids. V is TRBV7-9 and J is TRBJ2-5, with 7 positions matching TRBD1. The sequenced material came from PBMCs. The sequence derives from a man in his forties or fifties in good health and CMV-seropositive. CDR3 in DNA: TGTGCCAGCAGCTTAGATGGGACAGCCCAGTACTTC. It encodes CASSLDGTAQYF.